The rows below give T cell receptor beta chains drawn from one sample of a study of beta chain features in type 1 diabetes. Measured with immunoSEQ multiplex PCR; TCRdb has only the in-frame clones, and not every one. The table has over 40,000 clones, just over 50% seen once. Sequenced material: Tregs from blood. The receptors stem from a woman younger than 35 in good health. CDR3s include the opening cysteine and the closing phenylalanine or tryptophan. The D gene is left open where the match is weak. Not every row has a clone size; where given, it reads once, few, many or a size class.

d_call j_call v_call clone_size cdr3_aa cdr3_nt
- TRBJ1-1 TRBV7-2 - CASSLNRDTEAFF TGTGCCAGCAGCTTAAACAGGGACACTGAAGCTTTCTTT
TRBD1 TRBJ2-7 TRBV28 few CASSTWDSFYEQYF TGTGCCAGCAGTACCTGGGACAGTTTCTACGAGCAGTACTTC
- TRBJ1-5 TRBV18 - CASSPGRDQPQHF TGTGCCAGCTCACCAGGCAGGGATCAGCCCCAGCATTTT
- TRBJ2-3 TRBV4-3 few CASSQEERDTQYF TGCGCCAGCAGCCAAGAAGAGCGGGATACGCAGTATTTT
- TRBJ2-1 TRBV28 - CASSLIRASTGNEQFF TGTGCCAGCAGTTTAATTCGGGCTAGCACTGGCAATGAGCAGTTCTTC
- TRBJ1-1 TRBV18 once CASSPAKNTEAFF TGTGCCAGCTCACCAGCGAAAAACACTGAAGCTTTCTTT
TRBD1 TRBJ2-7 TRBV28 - CASSRDRGGGYSYEQYF TGTGCCAGCAGCCGGGACAGGGGCGGCGGTTACTCCTACGAGCAGTACTTC
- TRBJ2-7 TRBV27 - CASSLSGTFGQYF TGTGCCAGCAGTTTATCCGGGACATTCGGGCAGTACTTC
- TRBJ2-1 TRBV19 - CASSIGHLQDEQFF TGTGCCAGTAGTATAGGTCACCTACAGGATGAGCAGTTCTTC
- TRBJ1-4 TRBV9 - CASSVRGQQDEKLFF TGTGCCAGCAGCGTCAGGGGCCAGCAGGATGAAAAACTGTTTTTT
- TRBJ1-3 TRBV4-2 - CASSQEWRAGNTIYF TGTGCCAGCAGCCAGGAGTGGAGGGCTGGAAACACCATATATTTT
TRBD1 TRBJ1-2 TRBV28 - CASSPGTGNYGYTF TGTGCCAGCAGTCCCGGGACAGGGAACTATGGCTACACCTTC
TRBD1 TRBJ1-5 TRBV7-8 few CASSPDRTGGYSNQPQHF TGTGCCAGCAGCCCGGATAGGACAGGGGGTTATAGCAATCAGCCCCAGCATTTT
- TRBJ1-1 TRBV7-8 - CASSLRNGVRNTEAFF TGTGCCAGCAGCTTAAGGAACGGGGTCAGGAACACTGAAGCTTTCTTT
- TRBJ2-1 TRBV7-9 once CASSLAALANEQFF TGTGCCAGCAGCTTAGCGGCACTAGCAAATGAGCAGTTCTTC
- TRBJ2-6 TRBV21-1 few CASSKGKGVLLSGANVLTF TGTGCCAGCAGCAAAGGGAAGGGAGTGCTACTCTCTGGGGCCAACGTCCTGACTTTC
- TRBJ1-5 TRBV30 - CAWSVSGAQVQHF TGTGCCTGGAGTGTCTCAGGGGCGCAGGTCCAGCATTTT
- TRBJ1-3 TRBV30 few CACNSPGNTIYF TGTGCCTGTAACAGCCCGGGAAACACCATATATTTT
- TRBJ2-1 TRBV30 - CAWSVGGIQYEQFF TGTGCCTGGAGTGTAGGCGGAATACAATATGAGCAGTTCTTC
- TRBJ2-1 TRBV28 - CASSFPGTHNEQFF TGTGCCAGCAGCTTCCCGGGGACTCACAATGAGCAGTTCTTC
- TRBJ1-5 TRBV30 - CAWSSTNSNQPQHF TGTGCCTGGAGTTCTACCAATAGCAATCAGCCCCAGCATTTT
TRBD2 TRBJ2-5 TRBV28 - CASSSVNGRAGGETQYF TGTGCCAGCAGTTCCGTTAACGGGAGGGCCGGTGGAGAGACCCAGTACTTC
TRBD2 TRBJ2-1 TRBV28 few CASSSGTSVWRGEQFF TGTGCCAGCAGTTCCGGGACTAGCGTGTGGAGGGGTGAGCAGTTCTTC
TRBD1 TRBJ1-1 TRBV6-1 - CASYSGTGGVTEAFF TGTGCCAGCTATTCCGGGACAGGGGGAGTGACTGAAGCTTTCTTT
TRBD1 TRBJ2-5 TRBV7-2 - CASSLEVLTGWETQYF TGTGCCAGCAGCTTAGAGGTCTTGACAGGGTGGGAGACCCAGTACTTC
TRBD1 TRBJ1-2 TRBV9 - CASRGDSDGYTF TGTGCCAGCAGGGGGGACAGTGACGGCTACACCTTC
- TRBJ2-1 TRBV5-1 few CASSLGGGPSSYNEQFF TGCGCCAGCAGCTTGGGAGGGGGACCCTCCTCCTACAATGAGCAGTTCTTC
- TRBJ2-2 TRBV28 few CASSFSGTGELFF TGTGCCAGCAGTTTCTCAGGGACCGGGGAGCTGTTTTTT
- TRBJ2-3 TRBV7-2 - CASNHRGTDTQYF TGTGCCAGCAACCACAGGGGCACAGATACGCAGTATTTT